Shown below are 22 T cell receptor beta chains from a single sample sequenced in a study of identical twins. Each CDR3 protein gets one entry after TCRdb re-called the 5' RACE reads with MiXCR. The sample includes 540,000 or so distinct CDR3 sequences, about a fifth of them seen just once. The same sample was also studied in work on yellow fever vaccine responses in identical twins.

The sequencing sample was made of CD4+ T cells sorted from blood. All receptors derive from a woman younger than 35 in good health.

The rearrangement joins TRBV27 to TRBJ2-7; 13 bases align to TRBD2. Germline lookup yields CDR1 MNHEY and CDR2 SMNVEV (reference sequence). The ends lost 2 bases at V and 0 bases at J; junction bases unmatched: 13. The CDR3 sequence is 20 residues long. CDR3 sequence: CASSLSFPRLAGGNSYEQYF. In DNA, the CDR3 is TGTGCCAGCAGTTTAAGTTTCCCCAGACTAGCGGGAGGTAACTCCTACGAGCAGTACTTC.

This clonotype was counted only a few times. The chain links TRBV5-1 to TRBJ1-6; D is ambiguous. V was trimmed by 5 bases and J by 6 bases, leaving 9 bases between them. The CDR3 loop spans 13 amino acids. Germline CDR1 reads SGHRS; CDR2 reads YFSETQ. The CDR3 DNA follows: TGCGCCAGCAGGTCGAATGGTAATTCACCCCTCCACTTT. It yields the protein CASRSNGNSPLHF.

This clonotype showed up just a few times. V usage is TRBV28 and J usage is TRBJ2-5; a weak D match, TRBD1 (6 bases). Trimming stripped 5 bases from V and 5 bases from J, with 18 bases between. The CDR3 length is 15 residues. CDR1 MDHEN and CDR2 SYDVKM come from the germline V gene. The CDR3 region has the DNA TGTGCCAGCAGTACCCCCGGGACAAGCTTGGAGACCCAGTACTTC. Protein product: CASSTPGTSLETQYF.

The chain joins TRBV24-1 to TRBJ2-1; weak D call: TRBD2 (7 bases). The CDR3 spans 15 residues. V was pared by 5 bases and J by 9 bases, with 19 bases between. Germline V lookup: CDR1 KGHDR, CDR2 SFDVKD. CDR3 protein: CATSGAGARAPEQFF. The CDR3 nucleotides are TGTGCCACCAGTGGTGCGGGGGCCCGCGCACCTGAGCAGTTCTTC.

A few counts support this clonotype. The chain couples TRBV25-1 to TRBJ2-1; 8 bases agree with TRBD2. The CDR3 covers 16 residues. The junction had 12 bases not matched to a gene; V was cut back by 5 bases and J by 6 bases. Germline V gene sequence: CDR1 MGHDK, CDR2 SYGVNS. The CDR3 DNA follows: TGTGCCAGCAGTTCCCCGGGGGGGCTCATGGTCAATGAGCAGTTCTTC. Amino acids: CASSSPGGLMVNEQFF.

This clonotype was found a few times. CDR3 nucleotides: TGTGCCAGCAGTTTAGTAGCGGGAGTGGCGGATACGCAGTATTTT. Amino acid sequence: CASSLVAGVADTQYF. This sequence joins TRBV12-3 or TRBV12-4 and TRBJ2-3; TRBD2 aligns across 9 bases. CDR3 length: 15 amino acids. V was clipped by 1 base and J by 6 bases; unmatched bases: 5.

The genes are TRBV12-3 or TRBV12-4 and TRBJ2-7, with a possible D match to TRBD2 (6 bases). Trimming took off 6 bases at V and 6 bases at J, with 18 bases between the two ends. The CDR3 sequence is 14 residues long. The CDR3 nucleotides read TGTGCCAGCAGCCCCGTGGGGGGACTGGGCGAGCAGTACTTC. This translates into CASSPVGGLGEQYF.

V gene TRBV7-3 combines with J gene TRBJ2-7; 7 positions agree with TRBD2. Germline assignment: CDR1 SGHTA and CDR2 FQGTGA. V was pared by 0 bases and J by 6 bases, with 8 bases of the junction left unmatched. The CDR3 is 15 amino acids. Here the CDR3 reads CASSLTALAESEQYF. Here the CDR3 DNA reads TGTGCCAGCAGCTTAACGGCCCTAGCGGAAAGCGAGCAGTACTTC.

V is TRBV5-1 and J is TRBJ2-2, with TRBD1 matching over 7 bases. CDR3 length equals 15 residues. The ends lost 3 bases at V and 1 base at J; junction bases unmatched: 3. Germline V gene sequence: CDR1 SGHRS, CDR2 YFSETQ. CDR3 sequence reads: CASSSRGRNTGELFF. CDR3 nucleotide sequence: TGCGCCAGCAGCTCCAGGGGGAGGAACACCGGGGAGCTGTTTTTT.

This chain connects TRBV24-1 to TRBJ2-1; 11 bases line up with TRBD1. V shed 2 bases, J shed 3 bases, and the junction held 5 bases outside the gene matches. The CDR3 is 17 amino acids. The germline V gene encodes CDR1 KGHDR and CDR2 SFDVKD. The CDR3 sequence is CATSDSRTGGNYNEQFF. CDR3 coding DNA: TGTGCCACCAGTGATTCGAGGACAGGGGGCAACTACAATGAGCAGTTCTTC.

This chain uses TRBV11-3 with TRBJ2-2; possibly TRBD1 for D (5 bases). Germline V gives CDR1 SGHNT, CDR2 YENEEA. V was shortened by 2 bases and J by 6 bases, with 13 bases between the two germline ends. The CDR3 has 15 residues. CDR3 protein: CASSLQGLVPGELFF. The CDR3 DNA reads TGTGCCAGCAGCTTACAGGGTTTGGTGCCCGGGGAGCTGTTTTTT.

The V gene is TRBV19, the J gene TRBJ1-2; 9 bases are shared with TRBD1. The V gene end was trimmed by 1 base and the J gene end by 6 bases; junction bases not matched to a gene: 9. Looked up from germline, CDR1 is LNHDA and CDR2 is SQIVND (reference sequence). This CDR3 has 16 amino acids. DNA for the CDR3: TGTGCCAGTAGTATAGCCCACGGACAGGGGAGAAATGGCTACACCTTC. This codes for CASSIAHGQGRNGYTF.

This clonotype was detected a few times. This chain connects TRBV2 to TRBJ2-7, with TRBD1 matching over 7 bases. J lost 0 bases, V lost 4 bases, and 6 bases had no gene match. CDR1 and CDR2 (germline): SNHLY, FYNNEI. The CDR3 is 15 residues long. CDR3 sequence reads: CASSGGQPGSYEQYV. The CDR3 nucleotides read TGTGCCAGCAGTGGGGGACAGCCCGGCTCCTACGAGCAGTACGTC.

The chain has TRBV4-2 and TRBJ2-2; D remains ambiguous. Germline V gene sequence: CDR1 LGHNA, CDR2 YNFKEQ. This CDR3 region has 14 residues. With 9 bases removed from V and 0 bases from J, the gap between germline ends came to 11 bases. The CDR3 reads CASSPFANTGELFF. The CDR3 region has the DNA TGTGCCAGTTCACCGTTCGCGAACACCGGGGAGCTGTTTTTT.

V and J are TRBV24-1 and TRBJ2-1; 11 bases match TRBD2. The CDR3 consists of 17 residues. Germline V gene sequence: CDR1 KGHDR, CDR2 SFDVKD. V lost 4 bases, J lost 4 bases, and 8 bases stayed unmatched. The CDR3 DNA is TGTGCCACCAGTGACCGAAGACTAGCGGGGCGTTACAATGAGCAGTTCTTC. Residues: CATSDRRLAGRYNEQFF.

The V gene is TRBV12-3 or TRBV12-4, the J gene TRBJ1-2, with 9 bases lining up with TRBD1. The CDR3 totals 13 residues. With V trimmed by 7 bases and J by 9 bases, 9 bases remained unmatched. The CDR3: CASTTLDRGSYTF. The CDR3 nucleotides read TGTGCCAGCACCACCTTGGACAGGGGTAGCTACACCTTC.

This clonotype was seen more than once but under ten times. The chain employs TRBV6-5 and TRBJ2-1; 8 nucleotides align to TRBD2. V lost 4 bases, J lost 2 bases, and 7 bases stayed unmatched. The germline CDR1 and CDR2 sequences are MNHEY and SVGAGI. The CDR3 sequence is 16 residues long. CDR3 amino acids: CASSSQLADAYNEQFF. DNA for the CDR3: TGTGCCAGCAGTTCCCAACTAGCGGACGCCTACAATGAGCAGTTCTTC.

This clonotype was counted a few times. V gene TRBV20-1 combines with J gene TRBJ2-5; D call uncertain. V was clipped by 5 bases and J by 3 bases, with 4 bases between them. Germline CDR1 DFQATT, CDR2 SNEGSKA (reference sequence). CDR3 length: 10 amino acids. CDR3 residues: CSAYEETQYF. As DNA, the CDR3 is TGCAGTGCTTATGAAGAGACCCAGTACTTC.

J is TRBJ2-5 and V is TRBV5-1, with D perhaps matching TRBD2 (5 bases). The CDR3 length is 14 residues. The V end was cut by 2 bases, the J end by 5 bases, with 13 bases between. Germline loops: CDR1 SGHRS, CDR2 YFSETQ. CDR3 sequence (DNA): TGCGCCAGCAGCTTTTCGGGGTATGGGGAGACCCAGTACTTC. Translated, it gives CASSFSGYGETQYF.

A few counts support this clonotype. V is TRBV20-1 and J is TRBJ2-5; TRBD2 aligns across 11 bases. With V trimmed by 4 bases and J by 0 bases, 7 bases remained unmatched. The V gene's germline CDR1 is DFQATT and CDR2 SNEGSKA (reference sequence). CDR3 size: 16 residues. The CDR3 sequence: CSAKEGTSGNQETQYF. The CDR3 nucleotides are TGCAGTGCTAAAGAGGGGACTAGCGGAAACCAAGAGACCCAGTACTTC.

This chain connects TRBV20-1 to TRBJ1-1; D uncertain. Germline CDR1 reads DFQATT; CDR2 reads SNEGSKA (reference sequence). V lost 0 bases and J 2 bases, leaving 10 bases between the germline ends. The CDR3 totals 14 residues. CDR3 residues: CSARDHRGNTEAFF. The CDR3 coding sequence is TGCAGTGCTAGAGACCACCGGGGAAACACTGAAGCTTTCTTT.

This clonotype was seen only a few times. The chain is built from TRBV7-7 and TRBJ2-5; perhaps TRBD2 as D (5 bases). V was trimmed by 5 bases and J by 3 bases, leaving 10 bases between them. The CDR3 has 13 amino acids. The germline V gene encodes CDR1 SSHAT and CDR2 FNYEAQ (reference sequence). The CDR3 DNA reads TGTGCCAGCAGCCTCGGGATCGAAGAGACCCAGTACTTC. Protein: CASSLGIEETQYF.